This T cell receptor (beta chain) came from a study of shared clonotypes between healthy human individuals. Study-level results: Shared clonotypes across all four donors exceeded non-shared ones in generation probability.

Within Nashville, Tennessee resided all donors, each a Caucasian adult. Trimming left V 5 bases short and J 3 bases short, with 10 bases between. The V gene's germline CDR1 is MNHNY and CDR2 SVGAGI (reference sequence). The CDR3 runs to 14 residues. Genomic DNA (from each subset) was split evenly across several immunoSEQ plates. In the authors' workflow: There were no quality scores in the junction-only immunoSEQ sequences, so filtering differed. This table comes from immunoSEQ multiplex PCR, and its TCRdb copy is limited to in-frame clones, with some not included. V and J calls and clone size are copied from that table; D and trimming were computed from the DNA. The table lists under 1,100,000 clones, about 75% of them singletons. This clone occurred a few times. Its target is not known.

The origin of this receptor is a man aged 18 to 30 in good health. The chain joins TRBV6-6 to TRBJ2-2; tentatively, D is TRBD1 (5 bases). Sequencing used memory CD4+ T cells sorted from blood. Subset noted: CD45RA-negative fraction. CDR3: CASSPFRDTGELFF. The CDR3 DNA reads TGTGCCAGCAGTCCATTCAGGGACACCGGGGAGCTGTTTTTT.